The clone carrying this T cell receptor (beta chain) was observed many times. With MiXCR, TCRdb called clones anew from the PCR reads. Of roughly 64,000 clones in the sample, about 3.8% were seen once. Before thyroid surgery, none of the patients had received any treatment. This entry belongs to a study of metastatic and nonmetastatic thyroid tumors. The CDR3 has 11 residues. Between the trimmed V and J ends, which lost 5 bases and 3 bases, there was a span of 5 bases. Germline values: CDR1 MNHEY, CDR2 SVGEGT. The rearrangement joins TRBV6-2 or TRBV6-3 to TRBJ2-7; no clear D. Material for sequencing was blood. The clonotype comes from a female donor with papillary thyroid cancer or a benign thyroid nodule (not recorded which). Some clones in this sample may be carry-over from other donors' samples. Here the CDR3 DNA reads TGTGCCAGCAGTCCAGACTACGAGCAGTACTTC. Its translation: CASSPDYEQYF.